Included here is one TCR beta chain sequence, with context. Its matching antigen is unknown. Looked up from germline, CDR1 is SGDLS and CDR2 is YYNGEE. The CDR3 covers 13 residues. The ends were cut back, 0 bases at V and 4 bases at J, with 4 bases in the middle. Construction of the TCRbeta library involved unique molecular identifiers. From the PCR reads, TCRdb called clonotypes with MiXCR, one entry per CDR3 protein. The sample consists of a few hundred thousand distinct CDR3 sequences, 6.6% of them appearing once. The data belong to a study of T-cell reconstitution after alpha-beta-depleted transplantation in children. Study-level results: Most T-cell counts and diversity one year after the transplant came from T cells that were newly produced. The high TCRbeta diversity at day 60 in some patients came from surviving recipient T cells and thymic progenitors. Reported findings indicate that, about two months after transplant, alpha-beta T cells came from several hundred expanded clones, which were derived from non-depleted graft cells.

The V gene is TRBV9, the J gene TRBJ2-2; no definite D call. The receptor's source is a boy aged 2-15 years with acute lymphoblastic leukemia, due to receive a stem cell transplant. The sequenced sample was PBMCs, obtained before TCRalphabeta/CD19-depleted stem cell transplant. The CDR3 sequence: CASSVAVTGELFF. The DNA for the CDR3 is TGTGCCAGCAGCGTAGCCGTCACCGGGGAGCTGTTTTTT.